The T cell receptor (beta chain) under discussion was sequenced for a study of regulatory T cells in long-lasting Graves disease. Study-level findings and limits: Persistent Graves' cases showed lower TCR diversity than newly diagnosed cases.

Concerning this clonotype itself: The antigen remains unidentified.

Building of the TCR beta libraries involved iRepertoire HTBI primers and Arm-PCR of CDR3 regions. One entry per CDR3 protein, called by TCRdb with MiXCR from the multiplex PCR reads. The profile covers around 400,000 distinct CDR3 sequences, with 20% to 25% appearing a single time and 25% to 30% taken by the ten largest. Noted time point: persistent/refractory GD, antithyroid drugs over 5 years with positive TRAb. The TCR library was prepared using RNA isolated from PBMCs. The patient group derived from an endocrinology department in Xi'an, China. Germline V lookup: CDR1 SGHRS, CDR2 YFSETQ. The CDR3 is 14 residues long. The J segment lost 3 bases and the V segment lost 2 bases, leaving 3 bases of the junction unmatched.

Sequenced material: peripheral blood mononuclear cells (PBMCs), taken when the disease was refractory, from a patient treated with antithyroid drugs. The sequence was collected from a woman aged 40 to 50 with Graves disease. The chain uses TRBV5-1 and TRBJ2-7, with 9 bases fitting TRBD1. The CDR3 is CASSFEGQGYEQYF. The CDR3, as DNA: TGCGCCAGCAGCTTTGAGGGACAGGGCTACGAGCAGTACTTC. The full variable domain, rest sourced from reference TRBV5-1 and TRBJ2-7, is KAGVTQTPRYLIKTRGQQVTLSCSPISGHRSVSWYQQTPGQGLQFLFEYFSETQRNKGNFPGRFSGRQFSNSRSEMNVSTLELGDSALYLCASSFEGQGYEQYFGPGTRLTVT.